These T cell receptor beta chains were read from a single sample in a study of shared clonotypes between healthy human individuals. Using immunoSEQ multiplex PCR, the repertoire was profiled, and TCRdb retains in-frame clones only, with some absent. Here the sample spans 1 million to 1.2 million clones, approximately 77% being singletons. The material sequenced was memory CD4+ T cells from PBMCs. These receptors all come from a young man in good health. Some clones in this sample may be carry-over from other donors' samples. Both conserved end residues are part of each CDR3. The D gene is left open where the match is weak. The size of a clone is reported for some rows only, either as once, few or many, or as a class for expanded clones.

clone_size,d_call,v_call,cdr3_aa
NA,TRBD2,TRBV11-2,CASSKARESEQYF
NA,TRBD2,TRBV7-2,CASSLSLGAGAPYEQYF
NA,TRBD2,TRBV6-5,CASSYRGGDGTQYF
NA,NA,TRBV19,CASTPGGRGLDNEQFF
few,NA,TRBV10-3,CAISDFPFGGQPQHF
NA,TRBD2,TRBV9,CASSVLAGGNEQFF
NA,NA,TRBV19,CASSWQGDTEAFF
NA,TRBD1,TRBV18,CASSPSRDRAGEQYF
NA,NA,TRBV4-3,CASSQVLRTKSYYEQYF
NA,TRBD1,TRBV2,CASSKMGQGYNEQFF
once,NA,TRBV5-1,CASRISSRTRNEQFF
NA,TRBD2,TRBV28,CASRGSGSDTDTQYF
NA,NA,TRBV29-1,CSLLDRSSTDTQYF